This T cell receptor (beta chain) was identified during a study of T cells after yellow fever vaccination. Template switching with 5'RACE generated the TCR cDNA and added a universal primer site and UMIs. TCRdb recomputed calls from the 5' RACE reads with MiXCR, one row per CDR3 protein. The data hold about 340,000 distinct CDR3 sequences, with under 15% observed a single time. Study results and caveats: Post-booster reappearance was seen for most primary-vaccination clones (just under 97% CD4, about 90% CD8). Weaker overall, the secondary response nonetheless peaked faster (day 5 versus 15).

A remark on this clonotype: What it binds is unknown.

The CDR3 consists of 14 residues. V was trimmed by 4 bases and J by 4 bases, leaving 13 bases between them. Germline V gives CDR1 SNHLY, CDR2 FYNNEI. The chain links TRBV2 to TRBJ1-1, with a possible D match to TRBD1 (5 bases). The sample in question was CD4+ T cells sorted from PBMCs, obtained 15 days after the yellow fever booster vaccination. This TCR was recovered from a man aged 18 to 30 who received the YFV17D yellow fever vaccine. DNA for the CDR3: TGTGCCAGCAGTGTTGAGGGGATGGGCACTGAAGCTTTCTTT. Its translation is CASSVEGMGTEAFF.